The next 4 T cell receptor beta chains were all read from a single sample in a study of blood T cell repertoires in COVID-19. The repertoire was sequenced with immunoSEQ multiplex PCR; TCRdb's copy has only in-frame clones and lacks some. The data contain some 130,000 clones, about 86% of them singletons. Source material: peripheral blood. The receptors originated from a woman aged 55 to 70 with active or convalescent COVID-19.

The chain recombines TRBV12-3 or TRBV12-4 with TRBJ2-3, with D tentatively TRBD2 (5 bases). Trimming removed 7 bases at V and 6 bases at J, with 14 bases between. The CDR3 extends over 13 amino acids. CDR3 loop: CASMQDSADTQYF. The CDR3, as DNA: TGTGCCAGCATGCAGGACTCAGCCGATACGCAGTATTTT.

The rearrangement links TRBV30 to TRBJ1-4; TRBD1 is a possible D gene (5 bases). The CDR3 has 12 amino acids. Germline V gene data show CDR1 as GTSNPN and CDR2 as SVGIG (reference sequence). Trimming shortened V by 4 bases and J by 2 bases, and 5 bases separated the two germline ends. The CDR3, as DNA: TGTGCCTGGACAGGGACTAATGAAAAACTGTTTTTT. Its translation is CAWTGTNEKLFF.

The chain uses TRBV19 and TRBJ2-2; TRBD2 might be the D (5 bases). Germline loops: CDR1 LNHDA, CDR2 SQIVND (reference sequence). Between the trimmed V and J ends, which lost 8 bases and 6 bases, there was a span of 16 bases. The CDR3 spans 14 residues. Written as DNA, the CDR3 is TGTGCCAGTGGAGGAACCCCCGGGGCCGGGGAGCTGTTTTTT. Translated, it gives CASGGTPGAGELFF.

The rearrangement links TRBV2 to TRBJ1-1; possible D gene TRBD1, 5 bases. Deletions cut 7 bases from V and 1 base from J, with 16 bases between. This CDR3 is 15 amino acids long. The germline CDR1 and CDR2 sequences are SNHLY and FYNNEI. The CDR3 DNA sequence: TGTGCCAGCAATCCTGACAGAAAGGGGAACACTGAAGCTTTCTTT. Protein product: CASNPDRKGNTEAFF.